Listed below are T cell receptor beta chains from one sample, sequenced in a study of cytotoxic CD8 clonotypes in ibrutinib-treated CLL. The data were produced by immunoSEQ multiplex PCR, yet TCRdb's version contains in-frame clones alone and is incomplete. The sample lists approximately 45,000 clones, about 69% occurring once. This material consisted of PBMCs, taken after 24 months of ibrutinib treatment. Receptor source: a human donor with chronic lymphocytic leukemia. The CDR3 runs from the conserved cysteine through the conserved F or W. The D gene is left open where the match is weak. Not every row has a clone size; where given, it reads once, few, many or a size class.

TRBJ1-1,many,.,TRBV18,TGTGCCAGCTCACCCAGACAACACCCGAACACTGAAGCTTTCTTT,CASSPRQHPNTEAFF
TRBJ2-5,.,.,TRBV4-1,TGCGCCAGCAGCCAAGAGGCTATCCAAGAGACCCAGTACTTC,CASSQEAIQETQYF
TRBJ1-6,.,TRBD1,TRBV5-1,TGCGCCAGCAGCTTGGGGCAGGGGGTACTGGAATCACCCCTCCACTTT,CASSLGQGVLESPLHF
TRBJ2-1,few,.,TRBV7-3,TGTGCCAGCAGCTTAACCGGGACGTCGAACAATGAGCAGTTCTTC,CASSLTGTSNNEQFF
TRBJ2-1,.,.,TRBV5-1,TGCGCCAGCAGCTCCCGTGATGAGCAGTTCTTC,CASSSRDEQFF
TRBJ2-3,.,.,TRBV7-3,TGTGCCAGCAGCTTTACAGGGAGCACAGATACGCAGTATTTT,CASSFTGSTDTQYF
TRBJ1-3,.,.,TRBV18,TGTGCCAGCTCACCGACAGTGAGCTCTGGAAACACCATATATTTT,CASSPTVSSGNTIYF
TRBJ1-2,.,TRBD1,TRBV5-1,TGCGCCAGCAGCTTGGGGACAGGCGGCGGCTACACCTTC,CASSLGTGGGYTF
TRBJ2-3,.,TRBD2,TRBV4-3,TGCGCCAGCAGCTATAGAGTCACTAGCGGGATTAGCACAGATACGCAGTATTTT,CASSYRVTSGISTDTQYF
TRBJ1-4,.,.,TRBV7-9,TGTGCCAGCAGCTTAGAGGGGGTTTCCAATGAAAAACTGTTTTTT,CASSLEGVSNEKLFF
TRBJ2-7,.,.,TRBV5-1,TGCGCCAGCTGGAGTCAGACAGCTCCCAAGGTGCAGTACTTC,CASWSQTAPKVQYF
TRBJ1-6,few,TRBD1,TRBV5-6,TGTGCCAGCAGCTCGGGACAGAACAATTCACCCCTCCACTTT,CASSSGQNNSPLHF
TRBJ1-2,.,.,TRBV4-1,TGCGCCAGCAGCCAAGTGCCGGGGGTGGGCGGCTACACCTTC,CASSQVPGVGGYTF
TRBJ2-5,.,.,TRBV2,TGTGCCAGCAGCGCCGACAGAGGTCTGGAGACCCAGTACTTC,CASSADRGLETQYF
TRBJ2-2,.,.,TRBV5-1,TGCGCCAGCAGCTTAGCAGGGGATACCGGGGAGCTGTTTTTT,CASSLAGDTGELFF
TRBJ2-5,few,.,TRBV1,TGCACCAGCAGCGGCCGAGGGGAGACCCAGTACTTC,CTSSGRGETQYF
TRBJ2-2,.,.,TRBV11-2,TGTGCCAGCAGCTTAGGGTCTCCGAACACCGGGGAGCTGTTTTTT,CASSLGSPNTGELFF
TRBJ1-1,.,.,TRBV19,TGTGCCAGTAGTATAGGGGTAATGAACACTGAAGCTTTCTTT,CASSIGVMNTEAFF
TRBJ1-3,.,.,TRBV4-1,TGCGCCAGCAGCCAAGGACAGAGCGTCGACACCATATATTTT,CASSQGQSVDTIYF
TRBJ2-1,.,TRBD2,TRBV9,TGTGCCAGCAGCACGGGACTAGCGGGGCCCAATGAGCAGTTCTTC,CASSTGLAGPNEQFF
TRBJ1-3,.,TRBD1,TRBV10-3,TGTGCCATCACCCCTGACAGGGACTCTGGAAACACCATATATTTT,CAITPDRDSGNTIYF
TRBJ2-7,.,TRBD2,TRBV10-3,TGTGCCATCAGACCCACAGCGGGGGAGCAGTACTTC,CAIRPTAGEQYF
TRBJ1-1,.,TRBD1,TRBV7-8,TGTGCCAGCAGGTCCGGGACAGGGGGGACTGAAGCTTTCTTT,CASRSGTGGTEAFF
TRBJ2-7,.,TRBD2,TRBV7-2,TGTGCCAGCAGCTTTGGGACTAGCGGGGCGAAGCAGTACTTC,CASSFGTSGAKQYF
TRBJ1-3,once,.,TRBV7-9,TGTGCCAGCAGCTTAGATACGGGACCTGGAAACACCATATATTTT,CASSLDTGPGNTIYF
TRBJ1-1,.,.,TRBV5-1,TGCGCCAGCAGCTTGGCGGGGGTTGTCGGAAATACTGAAGCTTTCTTT,CASSLAGVVGNTEAFF
TRBJ2-1,.,.,TRBV2,TGTGCCAGCAGTGACAAGGAAGGGGTTAGGACCCAATTCGGGCAGTTCTTC,CASSDKEGVRTQFGQFF
TRBJ2-3,.,.,TRBV19,TGTGCCAGTAGTATAGCTGGGTCCGGAGGTACGCAGTATTTT,CASSIAGSGGTQYF
TRBJ2-7,.,.,TRBV5-1,TGCGCCAGCAGCTTCGGTTATTCCTACGAGCAGTACTTC,CASSFGYSYEQYF
TRBJ2-7,few,.,TRBV7-9,TGTGCCAGCAGCTTAGGTTCCGGGAGTTTGCCCTACGAGCAGTACTTC,CASSLGSGSLPYEQYF
TRBJ2-1,few,TRBD1,TRBV5-1,TGCGCCAGCAGCGGCTACAGGGGGTCCTACAATGAGCAGTTCTTC,CASSGYRGSYNEQFF